This is a list of T cell receptor beta chains from one sample in a study of T cell repertoires in cytomegalovirus infection. Which antigens these TCRs recognize remains unknown. TCRdb re-called the reads with MiXCR, one entry per CDR3 protein. In the table there are about 78,000 distinct CDR3 sequences, roughly 40% of which are singletons. The sequencing used CD8+ T cells from cultured PBMCs, collected from culture after CMV antigen stimulation. These receptors were obtained from a human donor in good health (CMV status not recorded). Some clones in this sample may be carry-over from other donors' samples. Each CDR3 is given without its conserved first and last residue. The order of the fields is V gene, clone size, J gene, CDR3 protein. A row's size may be missing; if present it is once, few, many or a size class.

>TRBV7-8|NA|TRBJ1-1
ASSPYPPGGENTEAF
>TRBV5-6|few|TRBJ2-7
ASSLSTNEQY
>TRBV29-1|few|TRBJ1-1
SVEDFQGRDTEAF
>TRBV19|NA|TRBJ2-7
ASSLATQAYEQY
>TRBV5-6|NA|TRBJ1-1
ASSLAQGVETEAF
>TRBV5-1|once|TRBJ1-1
ASSADVGLSTEAF
>TRBV9|NA|TRBJ1-1
ASSVVIAGPTFDPEAF
>TRBV20-1|NA|TRBJ2-7
SAKELAAFANYYEQY
>TRBV24-1|NA|TRBJ2-1
ATSDLETGDEQF
>TRBV27|NA|TRBJ2-7
ASSSGGTYEQY